Presented here are 27 T cell receptor beta chains from one specimen sequenced in a study of cytomegalovirus exposure and HLA in healthy donors. The study ran its PCR with 60 Vbeta and 13 Jbeta primers. Profiled with immunoSEQ multiplex PCR; TCRdb holds only in-frame clones, not every one. The sample lists 90,000 or so clones; about 67% were seen once. Sequenced material: PBMCs. These receptors all come from a woman between 18 and 29 years old in good health and CMV-seropositive.

The V call is TRBV2, the J call TRBJ2-1, with 13 bases identical to TRBD2. After removal of 6 bases from V and 4 bases from J, the junction contained 3 bases not matched to a gene. The CDR3 spans 15 residues. The germline gives CDR1 SNHLY, CDR2 FYNNEI. The CDR3 DNA follows: TGTGCCAGCAGGGAGGGACTAGCGGGGTACAATGAGCAGTTCTTC. Translation gives CASREGLAGYNEQFF.

The chain couples TRBV4-2 to TRBJ1-1, with 8 bases lining up with TRBD1. CDR1 LGHNA and CDR2 YNFKEQ come from the germline V gene. The CDR3 loop spans 15 amino acids. V lost 0 bases to trimming and J lost 5 bases; unmatched junction nucleotides: 5. This CDR3 is CASSQEDRVYTEAFF. CDR3 nucleotide sequence: TGTGCCAGCAGCCAAGAGGACAGGGTCTATACTGAAGCTTTCTTT.

The CDR3 sequence: CASSSGGLPNTDTQYF. CDR3 nucleotide sequence: TGTGCCAGCAGTTCGGGGGGACTACCGAACACAGATACGCAGTATTTT. The gene calls are TRBV28 and TRBJ2-3, with 7 bases lining up with TRBD2. After removal of 4 bases from V and 2 bases from J, the junction contained 9 bases not matched to a gene. Germline-derived CDR1 and CDR2 are MDHEN and SYDVKM. The CDR3 length is 16 residues.

This chain uses TRBV4-1 with TRBJ2-7, with 8 bases fitting TRBD1. CDR1 MGHRA and CDR2 YSYEKL come from the germline V gene. The CDR3 covers 15 residues. V gave up 4 bases and J gave up 1 base; unmatched junction bases: 6. The CDR3 DNA follows: TGCGCCAGCAGCCCGACAGGGGTCCGTTCCTACGAGCAGTACTTC. Protein product: CASSPTGVRSYEQYF.

V usage is TRBV6-1 and J usage is TRBJ1-6; 9 bases agree with TRBD1. After removal of 5 bases from V and 7 bases from J, the junction contained 6 bases not matched to a gene. This CDR3 is 15 amino acids long. The V gene's germline CDR1 is MNHNS and CDR2 SASEGT. The chain's CDR3 is CASSLPTGGNSPLHF. CDR3 DNA sequence: TGTGCCAGCAGTCTCCCGACAGGGGGAAATTCACCCCTCCACTTT.

The chain combines TRBV28 with TRBJ1-5, with D possibly TRBD1 on 5 matching bases. CDR1 is MDHEN and CDR2 is SYDVKM in the germline V gene. This CDR3 spans 14 amino acids. Trimming left V 7 bases short and J 7 bases short, with 17 bases between. The DNA of the CDR3 is TGTGCCAGCATCCTTCAGGGTTGGGGACAGCCCCAGCATTTT. It codes for CASILQGWGQPQHF.

On this clone: Additional DNA sequences in this sample encode the identical CDR3. In DNA form, the CDR3 reads TGTGCCAGCAGCCTCGGGACACTCCAAGAGACCCAGTACTTC. It yields the protein CASSLGTLQETQYF. The rearrangement joins TRBV9 to TRBJ2-5; a possible D gene is TRBD1 (6 bases). V dropped 4 bases and J dropped 1 base, with 11 bases sitting between them. The CDR3 is made up of 14 amino acids. In germline, CDR1 is SGDLS, CDR2 YYNGEE.

This clone was counted a single time. The chain uses TRBV6-5 and TRBJ1-5; no clear D. V lost 0 bases to trimming and J lost 5 bases, with 5 bases between them. CDR3 length: 13 residues. Germline-derived CDR1 and CDR2 are MNHEY and SVGAGI. CDR3 bases: TGTGCCAGCAGTTACTCCGGTGATCAGCCCCAGCATTTT. Translated, it gives CASSYSGDQPQHF.

The chain has TRBV9 and TRBJ1-1, with a tentative D call TRBD1 (5 bases). V lost 2 bases and J 0 bases, leaving 14 bases between the germline ends. The CDR3 has 16 residues. CDR1 and CDR2 (germline): SGDLS, YYNGEE. The CDR3 loop reads CASSVRARYVNTEAFF. The CDR3 DNA reads as TGTGCCAGCAGCGTCAGGGCTCGGTACGTGAACACTGAAGCTTTCTTT. Based on the CDR3 plus reference TRBV9 and TRBJ1-1, the full variable domain is DSGVTQTPKHLITATGQRVTLRCSPRSGDLSVYWYQQSLDQGLQFLIQYYNGEERAKGNILERFSAQQFPDLHSELNLSSLELGDSALYFCASSVRARYVNTEAFFGQGTRLTVV.

V usage is TRBV5-1 and J usage is TRBJ2-2; a possible D gene is TRBD1 (5 bases). This CDR3 is built from 16 residues. Trimming left V 0 bases short and J 5 bases short, with 14 bases between. In germline, CDR1 is SGHRS, CDR2 YFSETQ. The CDR3 DNA sequence: TGCGCCAGCAGCTTGGGTCTGAGCAGGGAAACCGGGGAGCTGTTTTTT. This translates into CASSLGLSRETGELFF.

This clone was seen a single time. The chain recombines TRBV4-2 with TRBJ1-2; D unclear. V dropped 0 bases and J dropped 2 bases, with 10 bases sitting between them. Germline-derived CDR1 and CDR2 are LGHNA and YNFKEQ. The CDR3 runs 15 residues. CDR3 sequence reads: CASSQEVGGNYGYTF. As DNA, the CDR3 is TGTGCCAGCAGCCAAGAAGTGGGAGGGAACTATGGCTACACCTTC.

The CDR3 loop is CASSLYTGVYEQYF. CDR3 sequence (DNA): TGTGCCAGCAGTTTATATACAGGGGTCTACGAGCAGTACTTC. This chain links TRBV27 with TRBJ2-7, with 7 nucleotides matching TRBD1. In germline, CDR1 is MNHEY, CDR2 SMNVEV (reference sequence). CDR3 length: 14 amino acids. V lost 1 base to trimming and J lost 3 bases; unmatched junction nucleotides: 3.

The CDR3 nucleotides read TGTGCCAGCAGCCCTCGACAGGGTAACCAGCCCCAGCATTTT. Translating gives CASSPRQGNQPQHF. The gene calls are TRBV7-2 and TRBJ1-5; TRBD1 matches at 7 bases. Germline CDR1 reads SGHTA; CDR2 reads FQGNSA. The CDR3 is 14 amino acids. V lost 5 bases and J lost 7; bases outside the gene matches: 8.

DNA of the CDR3: TGTGCCAGCAGTGCGCCCCCGGGACGGGGGATCAATGAGCAGTTCTTC. Its protein product is CASSAPPGRGINEQFF. The genes are TRBV6-1 and TRBJ2-1, with a possible D match to TRBD2 (6 bases). Germline loops: CDR1 MNHNS, CDR2 SASEGT. CDR3 length equals 16 residues. V lost 4 bases and J lost 6, with 19 bases in between.

V and J are TRBV6-1 and TRBJ1-4; 7 nucleotides match TRBD1. In germline, CDR1 is MNHNS, CDR2 SASEGT. The CDR3 length is 14 residues. V gave up 5 bases and J gave up 7 bases; unmatched junction bases: 7. CDR3 sequence: CASSQTQGGEKLFF. CDR3 nucleotides: TGTGCCAGCAGTCAAACCCAGGGGGGTGAAAAACTGTTTTTT.

The chain has TRBV12-5 and TRBJ1-2, with 11 bases aligning to TRBD1. The CDR3 is 16 residues long. Germline CDR1 and CDR2: LGHNT and FRNRAP. V lost 2 bases to trimming and J lost 8 bases; unmatched junction nucleotides: 10. The CDR3 DNA follows: TGTGCTAGTGGTTTGACACCCCGGGACAGGGGGAACGGCTACACCTTC. Residues: CASGLTPRDRGNGYTF.

The rearrangement joins TRBV4-3 to TRBJ1-2, with D uncertain. V lost 6 bases to trimming and J lost 5 bases, with 13 bases between them. The CDR3 totals 13 residues. CDR1 is LGHNA, CDR2 YSLEER, per germline. CDR3 bases: TGCGCCAGCAGGGGAGAACAAGCATATGGCTACACCTTC. Its translation: CASRGEQAYGYTF.

The V gene is TRBV5-1, the J gene TRBJ1-1; 9 bases agree with TRBD1. CDR3 size: 16 residues. V lost 4 bases to trimming and J lost 0 bases; unmatched junction nucleotides: 7. Germline V gives CDR1 SGHRS, CDR2 YFSETQ. CDR3 residues: CASSRGQGGLNTEAFF. In DNA form, the CDR3 reads TGCGCCAGCAGCCGGGGACAGGGCGGGCTGAACACTGAAGCTTTCTTT. The full variable domain, rest sourced from reference TRBV5-1 and TRBJ1-1, is KAGVTQTPRYLIKTRGQQVTLSCSPISGHRSVSWYQQTPGQGLQFLFEYFSETQRNKGNFPGRFSGRQFSNSRSEMNVSTLELGDSALYLCASSRGQGGLNTEAFFGQGTRLTVV.

CDR3 loop: CAYGQGNSYEQYF. The CDR3 DNA reads TGTGCCTATGGACAGGGGAACTCCTACGAGCAGTACTTC. The gene calls are TRBV30 and TRBJ2-7; 9 positions match TRBD1. CDR3 length: 13 amino acids. The germline V gene encodes CDR1 GTSNPN and CDR2 SVGIG (reference sequence). V was pared by 7 bases and J by 0 bases, with 4 bases of the junction left unmatched. Looking up the rest from reference TRBV30 and TRBJ2-7 gives the full variable domain: SQTIHQWPATLVQPVGSPLSLECTVEGTSNPNLYWYRQAAGRGLQLLFYSVGIGQISSEVPQNLSASRPQDRQFILSSKKLLLSDSGFYLCAYGQGNSYEQYFGPGTRLTVT.

This rearrangement joins TRBV4-1 to TRBJ2-1, with TRBD1 as a possible D gene (7 bases). The V and J ends lost 0 bases and 4 bases respectively, with 16 bases between them. CDR1 and CDR2 (germline): MGHRA, YSYEKL. The CDR3 extends over 17 amino acids. The DNA of the CDR3 is TGCGCCAGCAGCCAAGAAGGGGGCGGGACAGCATACAATGAGCAGTTCTTC. Amino acid sequence: CASSQEGGGTAYNEQFF.

The CDR3 reads CASSSRSGIGTDTQYF. CDR3 nucleotide sequence: TGTGCCAGCAGCTCCAGGAGCGGGATCGGCACAGATACGCAGTATTTT. V and J are TRBV7-2 and TRBJ2-3; TRBD2 matches at 7 bases. The CDR3 is 16 residues long. Per the germline V gene, CDR1 is SGHTA and CDR2 is FQGNSA. V lost 4 bases to trimming and J lost 1 base; unmatched junction nucleotides: 8.

This rearrangement joins TRBV4-3 to TRBJ2-5; a weak D match, TRBD2 (6 bases). Between the trimmed V and J ends, which lost 0 bases and 5 bases, there was a span of 16 bases. Germline loops: CDR1 LGHNA, CDR2 YSLEER. CDR3 length: 16 amino acids. In DNA form, the CDR3 reads TGCGCCAGCAGCCAAGATCTTCGGAGCGGGCGGGAGACCCAGTACTTC. Its translation is CASSQDLRSGRETQYF.

A single count supports this clone. V and J are TRBV5-1 and TRBJ2-3; the match to TRBD1 covers 9 bases. This CDR3 is built from 16 residues. Looked up from germline, CDR1 is SGHRS and CDR2 is YFSETQ. Trimming removed 0 bases from V and 2 bases from J; junction bases left unmatched: 4. DNA for the CDR3: TGCGCCAGCAGCTTGGGGGGGACAGGGATCACAGATACGCAGTATTTT. This gives the protein CASSLGGTGITDTQYF.

This rearrangement joins TRBV5-4 to TRBJ2-3, with D perhaps TRBD2 (6 bases). Trimming took off 1 base at V and 0 bases at J, with 12 bases between the two ends. This CDR3 has 16 amino acids. The V gene's germline CDR1 is SGHNT and CDR2 YYREEE (reference sequence). This CDR3 reads CASSLNPSESTDTQYF. CDR3 DNA sequence: TGTGCCAGCAGCTTGAACCCTAGCGAGAGCACAGATACGCAGTATTTT.

The gene calls are TRBV2 and TRBJ2-2, with a possible D match to TRBD1 (6 bases). From germline, CDR1 is SNHLY and CDR2 FYNNEI. Trimming removed 6 bases from V and 3 bases from J, with 8 bases in between. The CDR3 covers 13 residues. The CDR3 coding sequence is TGTGCCAGCAGGGACAGCTACACCGGGGAGCTGTTTTTT. It is translated as CASRDSYTGELFF.

The chain couples TRBV4-3 to TRBJ2-5; perhaps TRBD2 as D (5 bases). V lost 1 base, J lost 6 bases, and 9 bases lay in between. Germline CDR1 LGHNA, CDR2 YSLEER. This CDR3 has 13 residues. This CDR3 reads CASSQAGGQTQYF. As DNA, the CDR3 is TGCGCCAGCAGCCAAGCGGGCGGGCAGACCCAGTACTTC.

The V gene is TRBV6-1, the J gene TRBJ1-2; D might be TRBD1 (6 bases). Germline V gives CDR1 MNHNS, CDR2 SASEGT. This CDR3 is built from 15 residues. The germline V and J ends were trimmed by 6 bases and 3 bases, with 17 bases remaining between them. The CDR3 nucleotides are TGTGCCAGCAGGAAGCGGGGGGGGCCTGACTATGGCTACACCTTC. This sequence encodes CASRKRGGPDYGYTF.